This T cell receptor beta chain was sequenced in a study of blood T cell repertoires in COVID-19. Study context: Italy, Spain and the United States were the sources of the convalescent and acute COVID-19 samples. The analysed material was cDNA or gDNA that came from T cells, B-cell-depleted T cells, or PBMCs.

Authors' processing steps: Reference gene primer amplification gave nucleated cell count estimates. Generated by immunoSEQ multiplex PCR, the TCRdb table keeps only in-frame clones and is missing some. V and J calls and clone size are those listed in that table; D and trimming were worked out from the DNA. The repertoire holds 300,000 or so clones, with around 84% as singletons. The V segment lost 4 bases and the J segment 8 bases; nucleotides outside the gene matches: 3. The V gene's germline CDR1 is SGHRS and CDR2 YFSETQ. The CDR3 totals 12 residues. The source is a man between 70 and 80 years old with acute or convalescent COVID-19. The chain links TRBV5-1 to TRBJ1-2, with 9 bases identical to TRBD1. Specimen: peripheral blood. This CDR3 is CASSRDRDGYTF. The CDR3 coding sequence is TGCGCCAGCAGCCGGGACAGGGACGGCTACACCTTC. The complete variable domain, with remaining parts taken from reference TRBV5-1 and TRBJ1-2, reads KAGVTQTPRYLIKTRGQQVTLSCSPISGHRSVSWYQQTPGQGLQFLFEYFSETQRNKGNFPGRFSGRQFSNSRSEMNVSTLELGDSALYLCASSRDRDGYTFGSGTRLTVV.